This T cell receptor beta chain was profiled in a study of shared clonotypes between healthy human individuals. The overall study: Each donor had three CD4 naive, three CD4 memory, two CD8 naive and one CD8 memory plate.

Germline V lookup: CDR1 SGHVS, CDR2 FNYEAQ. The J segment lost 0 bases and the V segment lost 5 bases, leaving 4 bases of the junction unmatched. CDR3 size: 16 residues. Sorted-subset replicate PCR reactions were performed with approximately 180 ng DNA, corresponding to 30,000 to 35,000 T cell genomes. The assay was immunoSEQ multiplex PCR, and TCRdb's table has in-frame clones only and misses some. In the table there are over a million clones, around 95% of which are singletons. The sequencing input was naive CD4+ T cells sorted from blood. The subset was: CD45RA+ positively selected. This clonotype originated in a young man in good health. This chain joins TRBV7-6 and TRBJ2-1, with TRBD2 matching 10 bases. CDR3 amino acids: CASSPRLAGSYNEQFF. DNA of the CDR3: TGTGCCAGCAGCCCAAGACTAGCGGGCTCCTACAATGAGCAGTTCTTC.